The rows below give T cell receptor beta chains drawn from one sample of a study of cytomegalovirus exposure and HLA in healthy donors. Measured with immunoSEQ multiplex PCR; TCRdb has only the in-frame clones, and not every one. The sample contains some 110,000 clones, 69% of which appear only once. Sequenced input: PBMCs. Every receptor here comes from a man aged 30-40 years in good health and CMV-seronegative. CDR3s include the opening cysteine and the closing phenylalanine or tryptophan. The order of the fields is V gene, clone size, D gene, J gene, CDR3 DNA, CDR3 protein. The D gene is left open where the match is weak. A row's size may be missing; if present it is once, few, many or a size class.

v_gene: TRBV19
abundance: -
d_gene: TRBD1
j_gene: TRBJ2-5
CDR3nt: TGTGCCAGTAGTCGAGGGGGCTGGGAGACCCAGTACTTC
CDR3aa: CASSRGGWETQYF

v_gene: TRBV7-9
abundance: -
d_gene: -
j_gene: TRBJ1-2
CDR3nt: TGTGCCAGCAGCTTAACAGGGTTCCTGAACTATGGCTACACCTTC
CDR3aa: CASSLTGFLNYGYTF

v_gene: TRBV2
abundance: -
d_gene: TRBD1
j_gene: TRBJ2-3
CDR3nt: TGTGCCAGTGTAGCATCCGGGACAGGCGGAGATACGCAGTATTTT
CDR3aa: CASVASGTGGDTQYF

v_gene: TRBV2
abundance: -
d_gene: TRBD2
j_gene: TRBJ2-1
CDR3nt: TGTGCCAGCAGTGAGCTCCCTAGCGGATACAATGAGCAGTTCTTC
CDR3aa: CASSELPSGYNEQFF

v_gene: TRBV7-2
abundance: few
d_gene: -
j_gene: TRBJ1-1
CDR3nt: TGTGCCAGCAGCTTAGGCGGGACGGTGAACACTGAAGCTTTCTTT
CDR3aa: CASSLGGTVNTEAFF

v_gene: TRBV2
abundance: -
d_gene: TRBD2
j_gene: TRBJ2-7
CDR3nt: TGTGCCAGCAGCTTCGTTGGGACTAGCTACGAGCAGTACTTC
CDR3aa: CASSFVGTSYEQYF

v_gene: TRBV6-1
abundance: -
d_gene: -
j_gene: TRBJ1-3
CDR3nt: TGTGCCAGCAGTGAAGGGCATAAAGTCGGAAACACCATATATTTT
CDR3aa: CASSEGHKVGNTIYF

v_gene: TRBV9
abundance: -
d_gene: TRBD1
j_gene: TRBJ2-5
CDR3nt: TGTGCCAGCAGCCTTAGGCCCGGGACAGAAGGGACCCAGTACTTC
CDR3aa: CASSLRPGTEGTQYF

v_gene: TRBV28
abundance: once
d_gene: -
j_gene: TRBJ2-3
CDR3nt: TGTGCCAGCAGTTTCAGGGGCACAGATACGCAGTATTTT
CDR3aa: CASSFRGTDTQYF

v_gene: TRBV6-1
abundance: -
d_gene: -
j_gene: TRBJ2-3
CDR3nt: TGTGCCAGCATGCCTAGCTGGAGCACAGATACGCAGTATTTT
CDR3aa: CASMPSWSTDTQYF

v_gene: TRBV4-2
abundance: -
d_gene: -
j_gene: TRBJ2-1
CDR3nt: TGTGCCAGCAGCCAAGAGGGCACTCTTTCCTACAATGAGCAGTTCTTC
CDR3aa: CASSQEGTLSYNEQFF

v_gene: TRBV13
abundance: once
d_gene: -
j_gene: TRBJ1-2
CDR3nt: TGTGCCAGCAGCTTAAACTCGAACTATGGCTACACCTTC
CDR3aa: CASSLNSNYGYTF

v_gene: TRBV5-4
abundance: -
d_gene: TRBD1
j_gene: TRBJ2-7
CDR3nt: TGTGCCAGCAGCTTGGGGGACAGGGACCACGAGCAGTACTTC
CDR3aa: CASSLGDRDHEQYF

v_gene: TRBV6-5
abundance: once
d_gene: TRBD2
j_gene: TRBJ2-3
CDR3nt: TGTGCCAGCAGACCGCCTAGCGGGAGGATAAGTACGCAGTATTTT
CDR3aa: CASRPPSGRISTQYF

v_gene: TRBV29-1
abundance: -
d_gene: TRBD2
j_gene: TRBJ2-1
CDR3nt: TGCAGCGTTGATAGGGGGGGGACTAGCGGTGAGCAGTTCTTC
CDR3aa: CSVDRGGTSGEQFF

v_gene: TRBV16
abundance: -
d_gene: TRBD2
j_gene: TRBJ2-1
CDR3nt: TGTGCCAGCAGCCAACCGGGACTAGCGGGAGGGCCGGGGCAGTTCTTC
CDR3aa: CASSQPGLAGGPGQFF

v_gene: TRBV2
abundance: once
d_gene: TRBD2
j_gene: TRBJ2-7
CDR3nt: TGTGCCAGCAGGGGGGGGTCATTGCCCTACGAGCAGTACTTC
CDR3aa: CASRGGSLPYEQYF

v_gene: TRBV6-6
abundance: -
d_gene: -
j_gene: TRBJ1-1
CDR3nt: TGTGCCAGCAGCTTGACACCTGAACGAACTGAAGCTTTCTTT
CDR3aa: CASSLTPERTEAFF

v_gene: TRBV13
abundance: -
d_gene: -
j_gene: TRBJ1-1
CDR3nt: TGTGCCAGCAGTGAGGACAAACCGAACACTGAAGCTTTCTTT
CDR3aa: CASSEDKPNTEAFF

v_gene: TRBV6-5
abundance: -
d_gene: -
j_gene: TRBJ1-1
CDR3nt: TGTGCCAGCAGTTACTCCGGGGGGCTCGGCACTGAAGCTTTCTTT
CDR3aa: CASSYSGGLGTEAFF

v_gene: TRBV11-2
abundance: few
d_gene: TRBD2
j_gene: TRBJ2-1
CDR3nt: TGTGCCAGCAGCTTCACTAGCGGGAGTGGTGAGCAGTTCTTC
CDR3aa: CASSFTSGSGEQFF

v_gene: TRBV21-1
abundance: -
d_gene: -
j_gene: TRBJ2-5
CDR3nt: TGTGCCAGCAGCAAAGAAGGAGGGACAGAAGAGACCCAGTACTTC
CDR3aa: CASSKEGGTEETQYF

v_gene: TRBV5-1
abundance: few
d_gene: TRBD2
j_gene: TRBJ2-7
CDR3nt: TGCGCCAGCAGCTTGGAACTAGCGGGAGGAAATGGATACGAGCAGTACTTC
CDR3aa: CASSLELAGGNGYEQYF

v_gene: TRBV7-2
abundance: -
d_gene: -
j_gene: TRBJ1-1
CDR3nt: TGTGCCAGCAGCCTTATATCGGTAGACACTGAAGCTTTCTTT
CDR3aa: CASSLISVDTEAFF

v_gene: TRBV30
abundance: -
d_gene: -
j_gene: TRBJ1-1
CDR3nt: TGTGCCGTTTCGAGGAGCACTACTGAAGCTTTCTTT
CDR3aa: CAVSRSTTEAFF

v_gene: TRBV27
abundance: few
d_gene: -
j_gene: TRBJ2-7
CDR3nt: TGTGCCAGCAGCTCGTTCCTAGCGCCCGCCTACGAGCAGTACTTC
CDR3aa: CASSSFLAPAYEQYF

v_gene: TRBV11-3
abundance: -
d_gene: -
j_gene: TRBJ2-1
CDR3nt: TGTGCCAGCAGCTTAGAGGGCAGGGGGGCTGAGCAGTTCTTC
CDR3aa: CASSLEGRGAEQFF

v_gene: TRBV5-1
abundance: -
d_gene: TRBD2
j_gene: TRBJ2-3
CDR3nt: TGCGCCAGCAGCTTGGATACTAGCGGAGGAACAGATACGCAGTATTTT
CDR3aa: CASSLDTSGGTDTQYF

v_gene: TRBV7-9
abundance: -
d_gene: -
j_gene: TRBJ2-7
CDR3nt: TGTTCCAGCAGCCCCCGGGGGACCTACGAGCAGTACTTC
CDR3aa: CSSSPRGTYEQYF

v_gene: TRBV20-1
abundance: -
d_gene: -
j_gene: TRBJ1-1
CDR3nt: TGCAGTGGGACAGTCGACACTGAAGCTTTCTTT
CDR3aa: CSGTVDTEAFF

v_gene: TRBV19
abundance: -
d_gene: TRBD2
j_gene: TRBJ2-1
CDR3nt: TGTGCCAGTGTTACTAGCGGGGGGAGCTATGAGCAGTTCTTC
CDR3aa: CASVTSGGSYEQFF